This T cell receptor (beta chain) originates from a study of blood T cell repertoires in COVID-19. This clone has only one observation. Data came from immunoSEQ multiplex PCR; TCRdb stores just in-frame clones and leaves some out. The table records tens of thousands of clones, under 90% of them present only once. With 9 bases removed from V and 3 bases from J, the gap between germline ends came to 8 bases. CDR1 KGHSH and CDR2 LQKENI come from the germline V gene. This CDR3 region has 11 residues. The specimen sequenced was peripheral blood. The chain carries TRBV18 and TRBJ2-5; tentatively, D is TRBD1 (6 bases). The receptor's source is a woman aged 60-70 years with acute or convalescent COVID-19. The CDR3 protein is CASGQKETQYF. The CDR3 region has the DNA TGTGCCAGTGGACAGAAAGAGACCCAGTACTTC.